Below, 21 T cell receptor beta chains from the same sample are listed, as sequenced in a study of OX40 agonist ivuxolimab in advanced cancers. The method was the immunoSEQ multiplex PCR assay. The table was pulled from immuneACCESS by TCRdb, which kept in-frame rearrangements only. Such tables lose some clones; where checked, under half of the loss comes from unresolved V genes, and the rest has no known cause. Within this sample are about 72,000 clones, with around 89% of them counted one time only. The biggest ten clones account for about 0.94% of the sample. The starting material was CD4+ or CD8+ T cells sorted from blood, obtained in a trial of the OX40 agonist ivuxolimab. The receptors were sampled from an adult with an advanced solid tumor such as melanoma, head and neck, liver or kidney cancer.

This clone appeared a few times. This chain uses TRBV29-1 with TRBJ2-2; unclear D gene. Looked up from germline, CDR1 is SQVTM and CDR2 is ANQGSEA. The V end was cut by 2 bases, the J end by 7 bases, with 5 bases between. The CDR3 spans 11 residues. The CDR3 bases are TGCAGCGTTGAAAAGGGCGGGGAGCTGTTTTTT. This codes for CSVEKGGELFF.

The chain joins TRBV2 to TRBJ2-3; no firm D call. Germline CDR1 SNHLY, CDR2 FYNNEI. The CDR3 length is 13 residues. The ends were cut back, 10 bases at V and 0 bases at J, with 11 bases in the middle. In DNA form, the CDR3 reads TGTGCCAACCAGACTGATAGCACAGATACGCAGTATTTT. Encoded protein: CANQTDSTDTQYF.

The rearrangement links TRBV2 to TRBJ1-2, with 7 positions matching TRBD1. The CDR3 runs to 14 residues. Trimming took 6 bases from V and 1 from J; bases not matched to a gene: 5. The V gene's germline CDR1 is SNHLY and CDR2 FYNNEI. The CDR3 bases are TGTGCCAGCAGCCCAGGGGGAGGTAACTATGGCTACACCTTC. Protein product: CASSPGGGNYGYTF.

By proportion, this clone is medium-sized (0.01 to 0.1%). CDR3 protein: CASSDSSPANTEAFF. As DNA, the CDR3 is TGTGCCAGCAGTGATTCAAGCCCGGCGAACACTGAAGCTTTCTTT. V usage is TRBV2 and J usage is TRBJ1-1; D is uncertain. From germline, CDR1 is SNHLY and CDR2 FYNNEI. The germline V and J ends were trimmed by 3 bases and 1 base, with 12 bases remaining between them. The CDR3 has 15 residues.

The chain is built from TRBV14 and TRBJ1-1; 11 bases fit TRBD1. CDR3 length: 14 amino acids. After removal of 4 bases from V and 5 bases from J, the junction contained 3 bases not matched to a gene. From germline, CDR1 is SGHDN and CDR2 FVKESK. The CDR3 DNA reads as TGTGCCAGCAGCCGGGACAGGGGGAGGACTGAAGCTTTCTTT. Amino acids: CASSRDRGRTEAFF.

This rearrangement joins TRBV6-5 to TRBJ2-1, with TRBD2 identical over 14 bases. The germline gives CDR1 MNHEY, CDR2 SVGAGI. The CDR3 has 16 residues. J was trimmed by 7 bases and V by 4 bases; bases with no gene match: 6. The CDR3 spells CASSSRLAGGGNEQFF. The DNA for the CDR3 is TGTGCCAGCAGTTCCCGACTAGCGGGAGGGGGAAATGAGCAGTTCTTC.

CDR3 loop: CASSLWGDLNTEAFF. In DNA form, the CDR3 reads TGCGCCAGCAGCTTGTGGGGGGACCTCAACACTGAAGCTTTCTTT. The chain carries TRBV5-1 and TRBJ1-1, with D possibly TRBD1 on 5 matching bases. The CDR3 is made up of 15 amino acids. The V gene's germline CDR1 is SGHRS and CDR2 YFSETQ. Trimming shortened V by 1 base and J by 2 bases, and 12 bases separated the two germline ends.

This clone has a handful of counts. V is TRBV15 and J is TRBJ2-7, with D perhaps TRBD1 or TRBD2 (5 bases each). CDR3 size: 13 residues. Germline V CDR1 and CDR2: LNHNV, YYDKDF (reference sequence). V lost 5 bases to trimming and J lost 1 base, with 9 bases between them. Here the CDR3 reads CATSGDRSYEQYF. CDR3 nucleotide sequence: TGTGCCACCAGCGGGGACCGGTCCTACGAGCAGTACTTC.

The genes are TRBV5-4 and TRBJ1-2; D is perhaps TRBD1 (6 bases). The V gene's germline CDR1 is SGHNT and CDR2 YYREEE (reference sequence). V lost 3 bases and J 8 bases, leaving 20 bases between the germline ends. This CDR3 comprises 15 residues. CDR3 region: CASSSWRGAEGGYTF. Here the CDR3 DNA reads TGTGCCAGCAGCTCCTGGCGGGGGGCTGAAGGAGGCTACACCTTC.

V and J are TRBV4-2 and TRBJ2-2, with D perhaps TRBD1 (6 bases). Germline CDR1 LGHNA, CDR2 YNFKEQ. The V end was cut by 0 bases, the J end by 1 base, with 9 bases between. The CDR3 runs 16 residues. The CDR3 DNA is TGTGCCAGCAGCCAAGAGGGCAGGGGGAACACCGGGGAGCTGTTTTTT. Protein sequence: CASSQEGRGNTGELFF.

The chain links TRBV11-3 to TRBJ1-1; 12 bases align to TRBD1. The germline CDR1 and CDR2 sequences are SGHNT and YENEEA. The length of the CDR3 is 17 residues. Trimming took 4 bases from V and 3 from J; bases not matched to a gene: 9. The CDR3, as DNA: TGTGCCAGCAGCTCACCGGGACAGGGGGCTTATGACACTGAAGCTTTCTTT. Protein product: CASSSPGQGAYDTEAFF.

On this clone itself: Other nucleotide sequences from this sample produce the same CDR3. This chain joins TRBV5-4 and TRBJ2-2; D possibly corresponds to TRBD2 (5 bases). In germline, CDR1 is SGHNT, CDR2 YYREEE (reference sequence). Trimming took off 1 base at V and 4 bases at J, with 8 bases between the two ends. The CDR3 is made up of 14 amino acids. CDR3 DNA: TGTGCCAGCAGCTTGTCCCGGGGCACCGGGGAGCTGTTTTTT. Translating it yields CASSLSRGTGELFF. Together with reference TRBV5-4 and TRBJ2-2, the CDR3 gives the full variable domain: ETGVTQSPTHLIKTRGQQVTLRCSSQSGHNTVSWYQQALGQGPQFIFQYYREEENGRGNFPPRFSGLQFPNYSSELNVNALELDDSALYLCASSLSRGTGELFFGEGSRLTVL.

Only a few counts were recorded for this clone. The chain joins TRBV19 to TRBJ2-5; either TRBD1 or TRBD2 may supply D (5 bases each). The CDR3 contains 14 residues. Deletions cut 5 bases from V and 5 bases from J, with 15 bases between. Per the germline V gene, CDR1 is LNHDA and CDR2 is SQIVND (reference sequence). CDR3 protein: CASSGADSWETQYF. CDR3 DNA sequence: TGTGCCAGTAGTGGGGCGGACTCGTGGGAGACCCAGTACTTC.

The genes are TRBV11-3 and TRBJ2-1, with D uncertain. The CDR3 is 12 amino acids. The V gene's germline CDR1 is SGHNT and CDR2 YENEEA. V lost 4 bases to trimming and J lost 4 bases, with 5 bases between them. The CDR3 DNA reads as TGTGCCAGCAGCTCCCGGTACAATGAGCAGTTCTTC. Amino acids: CASSSRYNEQFF.

V usage is TRBV5-1 and J usage is TRBJ2-7, with TRBD1 as a possible D gene (6 bases). Germline CDR1 and CDR2: SGHRS and YFSETQ. The CDR3 sequence is 13 residues long. Trimming shortened V by 4 bases and J by 3 bases, and 11 bases separated the two germline ends. This CDR3 reads CASSATGNYEQYF. CDR3 DNA: TGCGCCAGCAGCGCGACAGGAAACTACGAGCAGTACTTC.

This chain joins TRBV2 and TRBJ2-1, with 10 bases matching TRBD2. The CDR3 is made up of 16 amino acids. The germline gives CDR1 SNHLY, CDR2 FYNNEI. Unmatched junction bases numbered 11, after V lost 8 bases and J lost 4 bases. The CDR3 loop is CASGALSGGVYNEQFF. CDR3 DNA sequence: TGTGCCAGCGGGGCCCTCAGCGGGGGGGTGTACAATGAGCAGTTCTTC.

The chain couples TRBV6-1 to TRBJ2-7; D gene uncertain. This CDR3 comprises 14 residues. Germline V gene lookup returns CDR1 MNHNS and CDR2 SASEGT. V was clipped by 7 bases and J by 0 bases, with 13 bases between them. CDR3 residues: CASIDPGSSYEQYF. DNA for the CDR3: TGTGCCAGCATCGATCCAGGAAGCTCCTACGAGCAGTACTTC.

The rearrangement uses TRBV5-1 and TRBJ2-7; unclear D gene. The CDR3 has 14 residues. Germline CDR1 is SGHRS and CDR2 is YFSETQ. V lost 0 bases, J lost 3 bases, and 10 bases lay in between. In DNA form, the CDR3 reads TGCGCCAGCAGCTTGGTCCCCTCCATCTACGAGCAGTACTTC. Translation gives CASSLVPSIYEQYF.

With regard to this clone: The junction and the germline gene differ at one end; a read error may be behind it. The sample contains more than one DNA sequence encoding this CDR3. CDR3 protein: CASSLPRLRDSTGELFF. The CDR3 DNA sequence: TGTGCTAGCAGTTTACCTCGCCTCCGAGACAGCACCGGGGAGCTGTTTTTT. V and J are TRBV27 and TRBJ2-2, with D perhaps TRBD1 (5 bases). This CDR3 is built from 17 residues. In germline, CDR1 is MNHEY, CDR2 SMNVEV (reference sequence).

A remark on this clone: Other DNA sequences from this sample encode an identical CDR3 as well. The genes are TRBV5-4 and TRBJ2-3; 9 bases are a match to TRBD2. The germline gives CDR1 SGHNT, CDR2 YYREEE (reference sequence). V shed 0 bases and J 4 bases; nucleotides not matched to a gene: 0. The CDR3 covers 14 residues. The CDR3 coding sequence is TGTGCCAGCAGCTTGGGCGGGGGGGCAGATACGCAGTATTTT. Protein: CASSLGGGADTQYF.

CDR3 amino acids: CASSWVGPETQYF. The CDR3, as DNA: TGTGCCAGCAGCTGGGTAGGGCCCGAGACCCAGTACTTC. V and J are TRBV7-6 and TRBJ2-5; D not certain. The V gene lost 4 bases and the J gene lost 5 bases, with 11 bases spanning the gap. Germline CDR1 is SGHVS and CDR2 is FNYEAQ. CDR3 size: 13 residues.